The 9 T cell receptor beta chains below all came from one sample that was sequenced in a study of shared clonotypes between healthy human individuals. Profiled with immunoSEQ multiplex PCR; TCRdb holds only in-frame clones, not every one. The data contain around 700,000 clones, approximately 90% of them singletons. Terminally differentiated effector memory CD45RA+ cells were excluded from the naive CD8 cells, which were CD45RO-negative and positively selected for CCR7. The specimen sequenced was naive CD8+ T cells sorted from blood. The source of these receptors is a man aged 25 to 40 in good health.

V usage is TRBV9 and J usage is TRBJ2-5; 7 bases agree with TRBD2. There are 16 residues in the CDR3. Germline-derived CDR1 and CDR2 are SGDLS and YYNGEE. V was clipped by 4 bases and J by 5 bases; unmatched bases: 14. The CDR3 is CASSPEGSSGRETQYF. CDR3 nucleotide sequence: TGTGCCAGCAGCCCCGAAGGGTCTAGCGGTCGGGAGACCCAGTACTTC.

This clone was seen just once. The V call is TRBV6-6, the J call TRBJ2-3; no reliable D call. Germline V gives CDR1 MNHNY, CDR2 SVGAGI (reference sequence). The V gene lost 2 bases and the J gene lost 2 bases, with 5 bases spanning the gap. The CDR3 length is 13 residues. CDR3 sequence: CASSYLITDTQYF. The DNA for the CDR3 is TGTGCCAGCAGTTACCTTATCACAGATACGCAGTATTTT.

The table lists this clone with many counts. The V and J genes are TRBV6-1 and TRBJ2-7, with 11 nucleotides matching TRBD1. CDR3 length equals 14 residues. Germline CDR1 is MNHNS and CDR2 is SASEGT. Trimming removed 5 bases from V and 3 bases from J; junction bases left unmatched: 3. The CDR3 DNA follows: TGTGCCAGCAGTACCGGGACAGGGGGCTACGAGCAGTACTTC. The encoded protein is CASSTGTGGYEQYF.

The chain links TRBV5-5 to TRBJ2-5, with D unresolved. CDR3 size: 14 residues. CDR1 is SGHKS and CDR2 is YYEKEE in the germline V gene (reference sequence). V was clipped by 0 bases and J by 0 bases, with 6 bases between them. CDR3 bases: TGTGCCAGCAGCTTGGGGGTGTACCAAGAGACCCAGTACTTC. It translates to CASSLGVYQETQYF.

J is TRBJ2-3 and V is TRBV29-1; no clear D gene. The CDR3 is made up of 15 amino acids. The V gene lost 1 base and the J gene lost 4 bases, with 15 bases spanning the gap. Germline CDR1 reads SQVTM; CDR2 reads ANQGSEA. The DNA of the CDR3 is TGCAGCGTTGAAGTTTCCGGCGGAGCTGCAGATACGCAGTATTTT. Residues: CSVEVSGGAADTQYF.

The chain combines TRBV28 with TRBJ2-1, with a tentative D call TRBD1 (6 bases). Deletions cut 6 bases from V and 2 bases from J, with 14 bases between. Germline V lookup: CDR1 MDHEN, CDR2 SYDVKM. This CDR3 region has 15 residues. CDR3 loop: CASRPTGQTYNEQFF. CDR3 bases: TGTGCCAGCAGACCCACCGGACAGACCTACAATGAGCAGTTCTTC.

The chain couples TRBV4-2 to TRBJ1-1, with D perhaps TRBD1 (5 bases). The CDR3 totals 19 residues. V lost 0 bases and J lost 0, with 20 bases in between. CDR1 is LGHNA, CDR2 YNFKEQ, per germline. The CDR3 bases are TGTGCCAGCAGCCAAGATCAAAATGACAGCCCCCTCTTGAACACTGAAGCTTTCTTT. It codes for CASSQDQNDSPLLNTEAFF.

In its sample, this clone was seen once. Written as DNA, the CDR3 is TGTGCCAGCAGTTTAACAGGGAACCCTTCGGGCGAGCAGTACTTC. It is translated as CASSLTGNPSGEQYF. V is TRBV27 and J is TRBJ2-7; D is possibly TRBD1 (6 bases). Germline V gene data show CDR1 as MNHEY and CDR2 as SMNVEV (reference sequence). The CDR3 has 15 residues. Trimming took off 2 bases at V and 6 bases at J, with 17 bases between the two ends.

This clone came up a few times. The gene calls are TRBV5-6 and TRBJ1-1; no clear D gene. Trimming took 4 bases from V and 3 from J, leaving 7 bases between them. The CDR3 has 12 amino acids. CDR1 and CDR2 (germline): SGHDT, YYEEEE. The CDR3 here is CASSGDDTEAFF. DNA of the CDR3: TGTGCCAGCAGCGGGGATGACACTGAAGCTTTCTTT. Using reference TRBV5-6 and TRBJ1-1 for the parts outside the CDR3, the full variable domain is DAGVTQSPTHLIKTRGQQVTLRCSPKSGHDTVSWYQQALGQGPQFIFQYYEEEERQRGNFPDRFSGHQFPNYSSELNVNALLLGDSALYLCASSGDDTEAFFGQGTRLTVV.